This T cell receptor beta chain derives from a study of cytomegalovirus exposure and HLA in healthy donors. The study ran its PCR with 60 Vbeta and 13 Jbeta primers. Repertoires were generated with immunoSEQ multiplex PCR, while TCRdb's copy carries only in-frame clones and drops some. Counted here are 100,000 to 150,000 clones, about 76% occurring once; the ten biggest clones make up about 0.75%. CDR3 length equals 16 residues. The germline V gene has CDR1 KGHSH and CDR2 LQKENI. V lost 4 bases, J lost 0 bases, and 10 bases lay in between. Sequencing was performed on PBMCs. The rearrangement links TRBV18 to TRBJ2-6; D is undetermined. The clonotype originates from a man between 18 and 29 years old in good health and CMV-seronegative. CDR3 protein: CASSQNQNSGANVLTF. The CDR3 DNA reads as TGTGCCAGCTCACAGAACCAGAACTCTGGGGCCAACGTCCTGACTTTC.